What follows are 11 T cell receptor beta chains derived from one specimen sequenced in a study of cytomegalovirus exposure and HLA in healthy donors (dated by TCRdb to about 2017). The library was made by the immunoSEQ multiplex PCR assay. For the multiplex PCR, a mixture combining 60 forward primers for TCR Vbeta segments and 13 reverse primers for TCR Jbeta segments was used. TCRdb took over this immuneACCESS table, retaining in-frame rearrangements with V and J assigned. Such tables are incomplete; in checked studies, under half of the missing clones stem from an unresolved V gene, and the remainder is unexplained. The sample has some 170,000 clones on record, roughly 82% of them singletons. Of the sample, around 3% falls within the top ten clones. Sequences were obtained from PBMCs. The source is a woman between 50 and 59 years old in good health and CMV-seropositive.

This sequence joins TRBV6-5 and TRBJ2-6; TRBD1 matches 7 bases. The V gene's germline CDR1 is MNHEY and CDR2 SVGAGI. Germline trimming cut 5 bases from V and 0 bases from J; bases unmatched to any gene: 1. CDR3 size: 15 residues. The CDR3 nucleotides read TGTGCCAGCAGTGGACAGGCCTCTGGGGCCAACGTCCTGACTTTC. Amino acid sequence: CASSGQASGANVLTF.

The chain employs TRBV5-4 and TRBJ1-2; tentative D call: TRBD1 (5 bases). The CDR3 totals 13 residues. Germline loops: CDR1 SGHNT, CDR2 YYREEE (reference sequence). The ends were cut back, 0 bases at V and 9 bases at J, with 12 bases in the middle. The CDR3 reads CASSLDGGGSYTF. The DNA of the CDR3 is TGTGCCAGCAGCTTGGACGGGGGTGGGAGCTACACCTTC.

This clone was found once. The CDR3 bases are TGCAGTGTGACAGGGAATAGTCGCTACACCTTC. Its protein product is CSVTGNSRYTF. V is TRBV20-1 and J is TRBJ1-2; 7 bases agree with TRBD1. CDR1 and CDR2 (germline): DFQATT, SNEGSKA (reference sequence). The CDR3 loop spans 11 amino acids. After removal of 7 bases from V and 9 bases from J, the junction contained 8 bases not matched to a gene.

A few counts support this clone. The gene calls are TRBV18 and TRBJ2-2; D is possibly TRBD1 (5 bases). Germline CDR1 KGHSH, CDR2 LQKENI. The length of the CDR3 is 15 residues. Trimming removed 5 bases at V and 0 bases at J, with 10 bases between. This chain's CDR3 is CASSADRPNTGELFF. The CDR3 nucleotides read TGTGCCAGCTCAGCAGACAGACCGAACACCGGGGAGCTGTTTTTT.

As regards this clone: Relative to the germline gene, one junction end is altered; a read error may explain this. As DNA, the CDR3 is TGCAGCGTTGTTTTCGGAGCAGGGTTTTTCTTC. This encodes CSVVFGAGFFF. J is TRBJ1-2 and V is TRBV29-1; the D gene is possibly TRBD1 (5 bases). The CDR3 has 11 amino acids. CDR1 SQVTM and CDR2 ANQGSEA come from the germline V gene.

This clone was found a few times. J is TRBJ1-5 and V is TRBV15, with D possibly being TRBD1 (6 bases). From germline, CDR1 is LNHNV and CDR2 YYDKDF (reference sequence). The CDR3 extends over 15 amino acids. V was pared by 5 bases and J by 3 bases, with 14 bases between. The DNA for the CDR3 is TGTGCCACCAGCGGGGACCGGGGACACAATCAGCCCCAGCATTTT. Translating it yields CATSGDRGHNQPQHF.

The V call is TRBV5-6, the J call TRBJ2-1, with 8 positions matching TRBD2. Germline assignment: CDR1 SGHDT and CDR2 YYEEEE. V trimming: 2 bases; J trimming: 5 bases; junction bases outside the gene matches: 12. The CDR3 has 17 residues. The CDR3 loop is CASSFGGDPKPNNEQFF. For the CDR3, the DNA is TGTGCCAGCAGCTTCGGGGGGGATCCGAAACCGAACAATGAGCAGTTCTTC. Complete variable domain (other parts from reference TRBV5-6 and TRBJ2-1): DAGVTQSPTHLIKTRGQQVTLRCSPKSGHDTVSWYQQALGQGPQFIFQYYEEEERQRGNFPDRFSGHQFPNYSSELNVNALLLGDSALYLCASSFGGDPKPNNEQFFGPGTRLTVL.

This chain links TRBV30 with TRBJ2-7; 9 nucleotides align to TRBD1. In germline, CDR1 is GTSNPN, CDR2 SVGIG (reference sequence). This CDR3 has 14 residues. V lost 3 bases and J lost 1; bases outside the gene matches: 4. The CDR3: CAWSTGTGSYEQYF. In nucleotides, the CDR3 is TGTGCCTGGAGCACCGGGACAGGGTCCTACGAGCAGTACTTC.

This clone was observed a handful of times. J is TRBJ1-5 and V is TRBV2; 7 bases fit TRBD1. The CDR3 runs 18 residues. From germline, CDR1 is SNHLY and CDR2 FYNNEI. J lost 2 bases, V lost 5 bases, and 15 bases had no gene match. DNA for the CDR3: TGTGCCAGCAGTTACGAGATAGGGGGCCCGGTGGGCAATCAGCCCCAGCATTTT. It translates to CASSYEIGGPVGNQPQHF.

The chain carries TRBV30 and TRBJ2-1; D perhaps matches TRBD2 (7 bases). This CDR3 is built from 15 residues. Trimming took off 0 bases at V and 8 bases at J, with 17 bases between the two ends. Per germline, CDR1 GTSNPN and CDR2 SVGIG (reference sequence). CDR3 region: CAWSVGNREGDEQFF. The CDR3 DNA sequence: TGTGCCTGGAGTGTTGGAAACAGGGAGGGCGATGAGCAGTTCTTC.

The chain is built from TRBV5-1 and TRBJ1-3; 7 nucleotides agree with TRBD1. This CDR3 has 15 amino acids. Germline CDR1 is SGHRS and CDR2 is YFSETQ. The V segment lost 0 bases and the J segment 3 bases; nucleotides outside the gene matches: 3. The DNA for the CDR3 is TGCGCCAGCAGCTTGGTAGGGGGCATTGGAAACACCATATATTTT. Its translation: CASSLVGGIGNTIYF.